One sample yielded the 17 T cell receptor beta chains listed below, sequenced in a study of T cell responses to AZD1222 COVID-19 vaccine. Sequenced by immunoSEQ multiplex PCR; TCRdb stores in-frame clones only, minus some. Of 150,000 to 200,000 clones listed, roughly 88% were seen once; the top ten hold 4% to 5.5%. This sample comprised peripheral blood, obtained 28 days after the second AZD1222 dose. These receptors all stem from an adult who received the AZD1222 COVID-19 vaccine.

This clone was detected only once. CDR3 in amino acids: CAWSVGVSGTF. The CDR3 bases are TGTGCCTGGAGTGTTGGTGTCAGCGGCACCTTC. The J gene is TRBJ1-2, the V gene TRBV30; the D is unclear. Germline V gives CDR1 GTSNPN, CDR2 SVGIG (reference sequence). V was pared by 0 bases and J by 13 bases, with 12 bases between. CDR3 length: 11 amino acids.

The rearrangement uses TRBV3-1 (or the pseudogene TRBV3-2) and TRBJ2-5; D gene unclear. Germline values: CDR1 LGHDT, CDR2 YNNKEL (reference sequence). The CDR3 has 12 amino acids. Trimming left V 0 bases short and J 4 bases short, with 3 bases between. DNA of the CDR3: TGTGCCAGCAGCCAAGAGTCAGAGACCCAGTACTTC. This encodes CASSQESETQYF.

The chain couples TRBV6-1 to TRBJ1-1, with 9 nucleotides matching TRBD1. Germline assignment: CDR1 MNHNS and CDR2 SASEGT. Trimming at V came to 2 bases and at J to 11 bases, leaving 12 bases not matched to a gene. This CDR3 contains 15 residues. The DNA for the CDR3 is TGTGCCAGCAGTGAAAACCCGGACAGGGGAATAGAGGCTTTCTTT. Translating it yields CASSENPDRGIEAFF.

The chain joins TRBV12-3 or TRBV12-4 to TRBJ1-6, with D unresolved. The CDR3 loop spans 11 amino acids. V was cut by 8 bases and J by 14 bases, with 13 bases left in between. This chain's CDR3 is CASGLIEALHF. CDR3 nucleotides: TGTGCCAGCGGACTCATAGAGGCCCTCCACTTT.

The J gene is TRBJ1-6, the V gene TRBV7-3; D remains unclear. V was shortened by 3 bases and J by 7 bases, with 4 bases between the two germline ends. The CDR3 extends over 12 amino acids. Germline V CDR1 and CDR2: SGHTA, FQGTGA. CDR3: CASSFNNSPLHF. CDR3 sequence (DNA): TGTGCCAGCAGCTTCAACAATTCACCCCTCCACTTT. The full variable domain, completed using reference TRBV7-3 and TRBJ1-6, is GAGVSQTPSNKVTEKGKYVELRCDPISGHTALYWYRQSLGQGPEFLIYFQGTGAADDSGLPNDRFFAVRPEGSVSTLKIQRTERGDSAVYLCASSFNNSPLHFGNGTRLTVT.

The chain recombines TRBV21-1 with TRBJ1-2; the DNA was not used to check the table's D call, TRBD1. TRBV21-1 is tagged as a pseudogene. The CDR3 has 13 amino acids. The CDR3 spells CASSPWKGRGYTF. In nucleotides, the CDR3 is TGTGCCAGCAGCCCCTGGAAGGGGCGCGGCTACACCTTC.

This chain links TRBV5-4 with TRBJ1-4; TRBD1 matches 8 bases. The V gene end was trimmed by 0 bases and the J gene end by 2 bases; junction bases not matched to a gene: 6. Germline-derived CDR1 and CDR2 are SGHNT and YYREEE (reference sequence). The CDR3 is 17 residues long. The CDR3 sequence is CASSLDTGGATNEKLFF. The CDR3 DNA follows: TGTGCCAGCAGCTTGGATACAGGGGGTGCTACTAATGAAAAACTGTTTTTT. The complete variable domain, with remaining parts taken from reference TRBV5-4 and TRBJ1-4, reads ETGVTQSPTHLIKTRGQQVTLRCSSQSGHNTVSWYQQALGQGPQFIFQYYREEENGRGNFPPRFSGLQFPNYSSELNVNALELDDSALYLCASSLDTGGATNEKLFFGSGTQLSVL.

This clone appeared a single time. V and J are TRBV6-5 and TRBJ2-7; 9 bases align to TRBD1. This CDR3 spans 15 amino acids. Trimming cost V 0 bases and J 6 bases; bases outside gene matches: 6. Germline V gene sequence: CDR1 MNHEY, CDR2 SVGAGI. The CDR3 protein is CASSYSGQGNSEQYF. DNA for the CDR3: TGTGCCAGCAGTTACTCGGGACAGGGTAATTCCGAGCAGTACTTC.

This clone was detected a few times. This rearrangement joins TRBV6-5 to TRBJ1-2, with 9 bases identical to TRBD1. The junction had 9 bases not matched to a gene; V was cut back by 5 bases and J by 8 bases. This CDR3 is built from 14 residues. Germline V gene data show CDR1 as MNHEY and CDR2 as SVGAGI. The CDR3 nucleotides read TGTGCCAGCAGTCGGGACAGGGAGGTCGGGGGCTACACCTTC. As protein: CASSRDREVGGYTF.

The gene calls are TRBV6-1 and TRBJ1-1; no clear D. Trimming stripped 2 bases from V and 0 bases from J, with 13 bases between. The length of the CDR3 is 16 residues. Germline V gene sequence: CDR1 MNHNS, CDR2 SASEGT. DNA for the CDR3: TGTGCCAGCAGTGAATCTTATGCGGTTATGAACACTGAAGCTTTCTTT. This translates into CASSESYAVMNTEAFF.

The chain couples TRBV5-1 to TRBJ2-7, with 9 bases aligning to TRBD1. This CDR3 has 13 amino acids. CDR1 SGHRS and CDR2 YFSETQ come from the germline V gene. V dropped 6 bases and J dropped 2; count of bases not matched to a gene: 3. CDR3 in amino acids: CASKGQGAYEQYF. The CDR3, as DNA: TGCGCCAGCAAGGGACAGGGCGCCTACGAGCAGTACTTC.

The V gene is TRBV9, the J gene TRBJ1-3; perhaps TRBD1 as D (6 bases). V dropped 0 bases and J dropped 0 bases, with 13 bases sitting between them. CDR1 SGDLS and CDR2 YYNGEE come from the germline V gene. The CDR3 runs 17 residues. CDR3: CASSVGGGQFSGNTIYF. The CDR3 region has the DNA TGTGCCAGCAGCGTAGGGGGTGGACAGTTCTCTGGAAACACCATATATTTT.

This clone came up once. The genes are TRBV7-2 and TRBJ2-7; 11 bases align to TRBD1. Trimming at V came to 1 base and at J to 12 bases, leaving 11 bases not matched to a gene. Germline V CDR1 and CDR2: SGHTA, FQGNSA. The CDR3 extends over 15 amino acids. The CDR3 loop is CASSLVPGTGGVWYF. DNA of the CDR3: TGTGCCAGCAGCTTAGTTCCGGGGACAGGGGGTGTTTGGTACTTC.

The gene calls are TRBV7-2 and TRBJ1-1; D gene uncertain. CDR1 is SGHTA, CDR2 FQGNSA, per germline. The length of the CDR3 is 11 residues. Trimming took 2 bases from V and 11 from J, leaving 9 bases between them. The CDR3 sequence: CASSLYGMAFF. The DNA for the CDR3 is TGTGCCAGCAGCTTATATGGCATGGCTTTCTTT.

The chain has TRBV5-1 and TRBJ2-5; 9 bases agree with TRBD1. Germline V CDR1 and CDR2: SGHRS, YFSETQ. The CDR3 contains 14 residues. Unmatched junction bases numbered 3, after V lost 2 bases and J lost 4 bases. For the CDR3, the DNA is TGCGCCAGCAGCTTCGGGACAGGGAGAGAGACCCAGTACTTC. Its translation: CASSFGTGRETQYF.

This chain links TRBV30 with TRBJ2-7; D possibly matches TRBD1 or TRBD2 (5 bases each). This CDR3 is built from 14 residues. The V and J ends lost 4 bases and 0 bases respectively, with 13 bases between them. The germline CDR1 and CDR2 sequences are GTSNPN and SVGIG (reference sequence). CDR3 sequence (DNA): TGTGCCTGGACAAAGGCTGGGGGCTCCTACGAGCAGTACTTC. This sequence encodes CAWTKAGGSYEQYF.

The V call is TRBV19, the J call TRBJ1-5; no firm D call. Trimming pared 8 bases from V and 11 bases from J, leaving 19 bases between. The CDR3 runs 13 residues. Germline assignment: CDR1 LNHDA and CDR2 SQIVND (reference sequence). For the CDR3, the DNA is TGTGCCAGTTGCCTGAGGCCCAAGATGGCCCAGCATTTT. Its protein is CASCLRPKMAQHF.